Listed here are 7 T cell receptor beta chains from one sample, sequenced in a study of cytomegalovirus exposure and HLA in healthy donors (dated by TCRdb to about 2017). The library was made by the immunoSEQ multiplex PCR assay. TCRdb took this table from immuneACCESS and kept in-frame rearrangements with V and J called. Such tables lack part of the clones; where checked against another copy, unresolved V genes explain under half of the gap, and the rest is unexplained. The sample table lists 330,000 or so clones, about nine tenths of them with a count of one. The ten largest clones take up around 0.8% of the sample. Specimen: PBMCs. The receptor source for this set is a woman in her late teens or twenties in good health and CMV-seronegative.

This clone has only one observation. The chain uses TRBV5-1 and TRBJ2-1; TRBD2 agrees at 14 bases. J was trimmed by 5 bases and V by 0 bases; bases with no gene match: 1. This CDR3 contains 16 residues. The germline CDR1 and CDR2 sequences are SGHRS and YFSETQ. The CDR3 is CASSLVGLAGDNEQFF. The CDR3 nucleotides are TGCGCCAGCAGCTTGGTGGGACTAGCGGGGGACAATGAGCAGTTCTTC.

CDR3 residues: CASSLDSRAGGEQFF. CDR3 sequence (DNA): TGTGCCAGCAGCTTAGATTCCCGGGCAGGGGGTGAGCAGTTCTTC. This chain uses TRBV7-2 with TRBJ2-1; 7 positions match TRBD1. The CDR3 loop spans 15 amino acids. Unmatched junction bases numbered 9, after V lost 1 base and J lost 9 bases. Germline-derived CDR1 and CDR2 are SGHTA and FQGNSA.

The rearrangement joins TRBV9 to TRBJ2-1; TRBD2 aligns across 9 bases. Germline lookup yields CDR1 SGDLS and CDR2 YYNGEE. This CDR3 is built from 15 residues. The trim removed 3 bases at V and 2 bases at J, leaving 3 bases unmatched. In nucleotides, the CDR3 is TGTGCCAGCAGCGCTAGACTAGCGGCCTACAATGAGCAGTTCTTC. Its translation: CASSARLAAYNEQFF.

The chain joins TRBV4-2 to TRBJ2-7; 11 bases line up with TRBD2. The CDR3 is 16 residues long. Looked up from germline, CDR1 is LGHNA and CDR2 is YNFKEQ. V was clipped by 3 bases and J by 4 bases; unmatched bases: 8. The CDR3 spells CASSHPRLAGQYEQYF. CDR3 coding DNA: TGTGCCAGCAGCCATCCCCGACTAGCGGGACAGTACGAGCAGTACTTC.

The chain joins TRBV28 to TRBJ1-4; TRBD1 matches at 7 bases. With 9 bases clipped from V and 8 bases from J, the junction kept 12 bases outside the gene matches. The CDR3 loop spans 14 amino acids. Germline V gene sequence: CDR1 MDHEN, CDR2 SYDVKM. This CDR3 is CASADRAGGEKLFF. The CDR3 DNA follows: TGTGCCAGTGCTGACAGGGCCGGGGGAGAAAAACTGTTTTTT.

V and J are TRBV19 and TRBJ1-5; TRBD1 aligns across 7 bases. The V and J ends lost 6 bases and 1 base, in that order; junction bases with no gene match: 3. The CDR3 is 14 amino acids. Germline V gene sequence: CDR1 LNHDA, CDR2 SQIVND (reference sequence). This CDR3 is CASRFRGSNQPQHF. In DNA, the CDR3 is TGTGCCAGTAGATTCAGGGGGAGCAATCAGCCCCAGCATTTT.

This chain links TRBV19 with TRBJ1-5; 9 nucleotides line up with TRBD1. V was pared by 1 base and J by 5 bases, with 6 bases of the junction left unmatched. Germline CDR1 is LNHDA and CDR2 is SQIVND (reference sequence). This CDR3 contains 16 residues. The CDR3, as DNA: TGTGCCAGTAGTATAGGCCGGGACAGGGAATATCAGCCCCAGCATTTT. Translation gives CASSIGRDREYQPQHF.